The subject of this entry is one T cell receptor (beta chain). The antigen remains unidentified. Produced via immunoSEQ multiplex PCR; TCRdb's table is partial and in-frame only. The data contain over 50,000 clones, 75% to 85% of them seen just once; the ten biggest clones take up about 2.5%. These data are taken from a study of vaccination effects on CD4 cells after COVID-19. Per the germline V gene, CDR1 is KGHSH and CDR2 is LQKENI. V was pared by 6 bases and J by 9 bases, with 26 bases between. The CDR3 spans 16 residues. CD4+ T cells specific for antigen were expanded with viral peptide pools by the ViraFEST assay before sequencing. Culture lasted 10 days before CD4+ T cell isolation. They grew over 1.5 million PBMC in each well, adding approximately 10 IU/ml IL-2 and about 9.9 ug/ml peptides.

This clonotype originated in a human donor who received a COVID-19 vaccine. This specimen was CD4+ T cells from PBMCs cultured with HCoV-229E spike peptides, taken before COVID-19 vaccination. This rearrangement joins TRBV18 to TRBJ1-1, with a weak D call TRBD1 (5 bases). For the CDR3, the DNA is TGTGCCAGCTCGGATGTAATCGGGGACGGGAAGGTGAAAGCTTTCTTT. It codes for CASSDVIGDGKVKAFF.